This note documents a single T cell receptor (beta chain) sequence. No cognate antigen has been identified for it. No much larger clone exists at a distance of one base, and base qualities are not known. This specimen comes from a study of T cells after somatic rescue of genetic block (dated by TCRdb to the early 2020s). For the study in its entirety: The study assessed how robust, over the long term, a T-cell system was when the system had developed through somatic rescue of a genetic block in T-cell development.

Library preparation was by the immunoSEQ multiplex PCR assay. TCRdb mirrors the immuneACCESS table, restricted to in-frame sequences. Some clones are absent from its copies; in checked studies, under half trace to an unresolved V gene, and the reason for the others is unknown. Within this sample are about 70,000 clones, with roughly 94% of them counted one time only. The ten largest clones add up to about 3% of the sample. Here V drops 5 bases and J drops 4 bases, and the junction holds 7 bases not matched to any gene. CDR1 and CDR2 are read off the germline V gene as SGHVS and FQNEAQ. Including cysteine and phenylalanine, the CDR3 has 15 amino acids. Only the CDR3 DNA is retained, 45 bases long and in frame from the first base.

The sample taken for sequencing was peripheral blood mononuclear cells (PBMCs). This TCR derives from a man aged 35-49 years. The rearrangement joined TRBV7-8 to TRBJ2-3, with 9 bases aligning to TRBD2. The DNA sequence is given as TGTGCCAGCAGCCCGCGGGCTAGCGGGGCAGATACGCAGTATTTT. It translates as CASSPRASGADTQYF.